Many counts were recorded for the clone carrying this TCR beta chain. Its cognate antigen is unknown. This entry belongs to a study of T-cell reconstitution after alpha-beta-depleted transplantation in children. Using unique molecular identifiers, the investigators prepared the TCRbeta library. Each CDR3 protein gets one entry after TCRdb re-called the PCR reads with MiXCR. The table lists about 110,000 distinct CDR3 sequences, about 6% of them singletons. Study-wide points: Surviving thymic progenitors and recipient T cells were the source of high TCRbeta diversity at day 60 in some patients. Expanded graft clones, several hundred of them, were reportedly the source of alpha-beta T cells about two months after transplant. T-cell numbers and diversity one year post-transplant derived largely from freshly generated T cells.

From germline, CDR1 is MNHNS and CDR2 SASEGT. V was cut by 7 bases and J by 6 bases, with 26 bases left in between. The CDR3 is 17 amino acids. Sample: PBMCs, mostly from graft donor cells, taken 360 days after TCRalphabeta/CD19-depleted stem cell transplant. The chain links TRBV6-1 to TRBJ2-3, with D tentatively TRBD2 (5 bases). The TCR sequence derives from a male patient between 2 and 15 years old who had a stem cell transplant for acute lymphoblastic leukemia, so the T cells may come from the graft donor. The CDR3 nucleotides are TGTGCCAGCACCCTCCGCCGGACTGTCCACGAGGGCGATACGCAGTATTTT. Its translation: CASTLRRTVHEGDTQYF.